One and the same sample provided the 4 T cell receptor beta chains below, sequenced in a study of T cells after yellow fever vaccination. TCRdb independently ran MiXCR on the 5' RACE reads; one entry per CDR3 protein. This table has around 350,000 distinct CDR3 sequences, about 6% appearing once. The material sequenced was PBMCs, taken 5 days after the yellow fever booster vaccination. Receptor source: a man between 25 and 39 years old who received the YFV17D yellow fever vaccine.

This clonotype turned up a few times. The chain couples TRBV7-9 to TRBJ2-5; D call uncertain. This CDR3 contains 13 residues. Germline lookup yields CDR1 SEHNR and CDR2 FQNEAQ (reference sequence). Trimming cost V 4 bases and J 5 bases, with 11 bases left between them. In DNA form, the CDR3 reads TGTGCCAGCAGCTGGGGATCCCTGGAGACCCAGTACTTC. Amino acid sequence: CASSWGSLETQYF.

The rearrangement joins TRBV4-3 to TRBJ2-1; the D is unclear. This CDR3 contains 15 residues. In germline, CDR1 is LGHNA, CDR2 YSLEER. V lost 0 bases, J lost 8 bases, and 14 bases lay in between. The CDR3 loop is CASSQESVFAYEQFF. CDR3 nucleotide sequence: TGCGCCAGCAGCCAAGAATCCGTCTTTGCTTATGAGCAGTTCTTC.

The chain couples TRBV7-9 to TRBJ1-2; 7 bases map to TRBD1. V lost 2 bases to trimming and J lost 2 bases; unmatched junction nucleotides: 5. The CDR3 covers 15 residues. Germline lookup yields CDR1 SEHNR and CDR2 FQNEAQ (reference sequence). The chain's CDR3 is CASSLWDSHNYGYTF. For the CDR3, the DNA is TGTGCCAGCAGCTTATGGGACAGCCACAACTATGGCTACACCTTC.

This clonotype was detected only once. A read error may explain this, as a much larger clone is one base away. The V gene is TRBV9, the J gene TRBJ2-1; TRBD1 matches 10 bases. The CDR3 totals 13 residues. Germline V lookup: CDR1 SGDLS, CDR2 YYNGEE. For the CDR3, the DNA is TGTGCCAGCAGCGTGACAGGGGGCAATGAGCAGTTATTC. It encodes CASSVTGGNEQLF.